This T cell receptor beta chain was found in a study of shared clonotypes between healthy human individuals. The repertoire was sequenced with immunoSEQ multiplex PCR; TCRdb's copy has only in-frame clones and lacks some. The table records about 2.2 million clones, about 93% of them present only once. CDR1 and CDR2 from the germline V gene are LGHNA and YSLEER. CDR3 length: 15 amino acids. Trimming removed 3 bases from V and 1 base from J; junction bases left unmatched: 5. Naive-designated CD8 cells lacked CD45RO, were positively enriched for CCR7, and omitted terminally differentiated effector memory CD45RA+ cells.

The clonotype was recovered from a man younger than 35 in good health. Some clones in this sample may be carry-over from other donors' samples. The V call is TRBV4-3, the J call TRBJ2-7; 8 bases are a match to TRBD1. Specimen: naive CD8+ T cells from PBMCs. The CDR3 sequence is CASSHRQGPSYEQYF. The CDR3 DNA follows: TGCGCCAGCAGCCACCGACAGGGGCCTTCCTACGAGCAGTACTTC.